The clone carrying this T cell receptor beta chain was detected ten times or more. Its antigen is not known. Template-switching 5'RACE yielded the TCR cDNA; a universal primer site and UMIs were added in the process. TCRdb called the 5' RACE reads again in MiXCR, with one record for every CDR3 protein. The sample shows some 110,000 distinct CDR3 sequences, 7% to 8.5% of them seen only once. The sample is drawn from a study of T cells after yellow fever vaccination. Turning to the study itself: In the case of low-cell-number fractions, SMART-Seq v4 Ultra Low Input was used for preparation.

Study-wide results and limits: Peak timing came faster in the weaker secondary response, day 5 versus 15. Post-booster repertoires again held most primary-vaccination clones (about 96% CD4, 88% CD8).

V lost 3 bases and J 0 bases, leaving 12 bases between the germline ends. The germline V gene has CDR1 LGHNA and CDR2 YSLEER. The CDR3 contains 16 residues. The material sequenced was CD8+ T cells sorted from PBMCs, taken 45 days after the yellow fever booster vaccination. This chain uses TRBV4-3 with TRBJ2-1; unclear D gene. The clonotype originates from a man between 25 and 39 years old who received the YFV17D yellow fever vaccine. The CDR3 nucleotides are TGCGCCAGCAGCCAGGGTCCACTAAGCTCCTACAATGAGCAGTTCTTC. This encodes CASSQGPLSSYNEQFF.